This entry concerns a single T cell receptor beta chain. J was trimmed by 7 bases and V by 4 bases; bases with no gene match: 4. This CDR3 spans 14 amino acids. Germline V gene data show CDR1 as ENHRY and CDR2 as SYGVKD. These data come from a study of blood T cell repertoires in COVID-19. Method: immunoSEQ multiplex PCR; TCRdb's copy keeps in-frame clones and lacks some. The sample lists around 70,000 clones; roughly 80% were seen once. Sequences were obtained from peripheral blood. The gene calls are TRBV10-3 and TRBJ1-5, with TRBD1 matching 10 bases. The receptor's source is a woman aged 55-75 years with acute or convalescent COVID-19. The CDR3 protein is CAISGQGARQPQHF. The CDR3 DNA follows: TGTGCCATCAGTGGACAGGGGGCTCGACAGCCCCAGCATTTT.